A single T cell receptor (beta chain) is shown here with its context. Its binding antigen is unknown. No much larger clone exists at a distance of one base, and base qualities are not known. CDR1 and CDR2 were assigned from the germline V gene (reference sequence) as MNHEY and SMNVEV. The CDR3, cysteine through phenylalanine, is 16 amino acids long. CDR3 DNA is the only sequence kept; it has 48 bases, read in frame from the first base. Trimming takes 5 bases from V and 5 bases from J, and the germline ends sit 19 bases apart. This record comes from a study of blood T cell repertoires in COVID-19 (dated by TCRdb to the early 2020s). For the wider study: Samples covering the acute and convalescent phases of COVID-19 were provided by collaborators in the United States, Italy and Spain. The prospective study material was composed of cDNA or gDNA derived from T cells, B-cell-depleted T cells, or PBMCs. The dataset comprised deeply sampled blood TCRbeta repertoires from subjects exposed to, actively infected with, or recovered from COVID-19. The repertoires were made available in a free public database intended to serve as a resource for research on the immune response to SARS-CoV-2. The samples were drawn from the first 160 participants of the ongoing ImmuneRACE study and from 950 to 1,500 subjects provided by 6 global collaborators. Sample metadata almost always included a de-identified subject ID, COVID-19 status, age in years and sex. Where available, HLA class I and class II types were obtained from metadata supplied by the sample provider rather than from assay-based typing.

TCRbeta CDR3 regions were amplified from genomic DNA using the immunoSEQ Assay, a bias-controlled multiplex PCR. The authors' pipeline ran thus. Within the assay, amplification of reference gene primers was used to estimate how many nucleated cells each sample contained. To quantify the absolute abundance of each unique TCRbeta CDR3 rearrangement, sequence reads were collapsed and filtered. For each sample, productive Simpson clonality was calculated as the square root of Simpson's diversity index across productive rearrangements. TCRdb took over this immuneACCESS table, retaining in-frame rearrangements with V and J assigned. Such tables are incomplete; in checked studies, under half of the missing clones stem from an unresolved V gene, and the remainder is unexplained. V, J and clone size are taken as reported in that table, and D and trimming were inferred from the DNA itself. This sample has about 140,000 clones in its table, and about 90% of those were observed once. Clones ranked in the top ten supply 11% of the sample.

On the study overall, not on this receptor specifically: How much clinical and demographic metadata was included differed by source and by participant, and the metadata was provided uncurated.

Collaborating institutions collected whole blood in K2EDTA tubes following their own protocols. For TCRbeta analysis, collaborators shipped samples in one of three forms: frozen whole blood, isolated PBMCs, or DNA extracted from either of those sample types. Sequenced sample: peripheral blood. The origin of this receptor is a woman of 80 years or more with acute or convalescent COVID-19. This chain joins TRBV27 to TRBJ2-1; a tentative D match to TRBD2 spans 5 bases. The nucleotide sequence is TGTGCCAGCAGTCTTTTCGGGGAGATCGTGAACAATGAGCAGTTCTTC. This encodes CASSLFGEIVNNEQFF.